Shown below are 29 T cell receptor beta chains from a single sample sequenced in a study of T-cell memory formation after mild COVID-19. TCRdb re-analysed the 5' RACE reads in MiXCR, keeping a single row per CDR3 protein. The profile shows roughly 400,000 distinct CDR3 sequences, 16% of them singletons. The sample was PBMCs or a T cell subset sorted from them (not recorded which). These receptor sequences come from a man between 18 and 29 years old who had mild COVID-19 (a few samples of this study predate the infection). Cell type and time point are not known.

This chain connects TRBV6-2 or TRBV6-3 to TRBJ2-3, with D perhaps matching TRBD2 (5 bases). The V gene lost 2 bases and the J gene lost 3 bases, with 15 bases spanning the gap. Germline V gene data show CDR1 as MNHEY and CDR2 as SVGEGT. The CDR3 runs 16 residues. CDR3 DNA: TGTGCCAGCAGTTACCTTGCGTTCAGCGGAACAGATACGCAGTATTTT. It translates to CASSYLAFSGTDTQYF.

In its sample, this clonotype was seen a few times. J is TRBJ1-5 and V is TRBV15; TRBD1 aligns across 7 bases. Germline CDR1 LNHNV, CDR2 YYDKDF (reference sequence). V shed 0 bases and J 3 bases; nucleotides not matched to a gene: 5. This CDR3 spans 16 amino acids. The CDR3 sequence: CATSRDMGTDNQPQHF. CDR3 DNA sequence: TGTGCCACCAGCAGAGATATGGGGACAGACAATCAGCCCCAGCATTTT.

This clonotype came up a few times. This chain connects TRBV5-1 to TRBJ1-6, with 10 bases fitting TRBD1. V dropped 4 bases and J dropped 15; count of bases not matched to a gene: 10. The CDR3 length is 14 residues. Germline V gene sequence: CDR1 SGHRS, CDR2 YFSETQ. In DNA, the CDR3 is TGCGCCAGCAGCACAGGCGGGACAGGGGAGCGCCTCCACTTT. Amino acids: CASSTGGTGERLHF.

The V gene is TRBV29-1, the J gene TRBJ2-7; 9 nucleotides line up with TRBD1. In germline, CDR1 is SQVTM, CDR2 ANQGSEA. The CDR3 has 14 residues. The V and J ends lost 7 bases and 3 bases, in that order; junction bases with no gene match: 10. The CDR3 DNA sequence: TGCAGCGCCAAAGGAACGGGACAGGGCTACGAGCAGTACTTC. This gives the protein CSAKGTGQGYEQYF.

A few counts support this clonotype. DNA for the CDR3: TGTGCCACCGCCGGCAGGGACGGGACTGAAGCTTTCTTT. Its protein is CATAGRDGTEAFF. The rearrangement links TRBV24-1 to TRBJ1-1; D might be TRBD1 (5 bases). The germline gives CDR1 KGHDR, CDR2 SFDVKD. The V end was cut by 9 bases, the J end by 5 bases, with 15 bases between. This CDR3 contains 13 residues.

This clonotype was counted only a few times. The chain joins TRBV5-1 to TRBJ1-6, with D uncertain. There are 13 residues in the CDR3. Per the germline V gene, CDR1 is SGHRS and CDR2 is YFSETQ. Trimming cost V 6 bases and J 8 bases, with 12 bases left between them. CDR3 DNA sequence: TGCGCCAGCATCGACCAGGTTTATTCACCCCTCCACTTT. Protein: CASIDQVYSPLHF.

This chain uses TRBV29-1 with TRBJ2-7; D is ambiguous. CDR3 length: 12 amino acids. From germline, CDR1 is SQVTM and CDR2 ANQGSEA. The germline V and J ends were trimmed by 5 bases and 3 bases, with 11 bases remaining between them. CDR3 loop: CSVIMVGYEQYF. CDR3 sequence (DNA): TGCAGCGTTATAATGGTTGGCTACGAGCAGTACTTC.

The V and J genes are TRBV29-1 and TRBJ1-2, with D possibly matching TRBD1 (5 bases). Germline V gene data show CDR1 as SQVTM and CDR2 as ANQGSEA. V was trimmed by 7 bases and J by 2 bases, leaving 11 bases between them. CDR3 size: 12 residues. The CDR3 DNA is TGCAGCGGAGGGGAATTAAACTATGGCTACACCTTC. It codes for CSGGELNYGYTF.

This clonotype was seen many times. The CDR3, as DNA: TGTGCCAGCAGCCCGACAACAGGGGTTGTGTCACCCCTCCACTTT. The encoded protein is CASSPTTGVVSPLHF. This chain uses TRBV11-2 with TRBJ1-6, with 7 bases lining up with TRBD1. The CDR3 runs 15 residues. The V segment lost 5 bases and the J segment 10 bases; nucleotides outside the gene matches: 11. Germline assignment: CDR1 SGHAT and CDR2 FQNNGV.

This chain joins TRBV5-1 and TRBJ2-3, with D possibly TRBD2 on 5 matching bases. V gave up 2 bases and J gave up 0 bases, with 13 bases separating them. The CDR3 consists of 16 residues. CDR1 SGHRS and CDR2 YFSETQ come from the germline V gene. The CDR3 DNA reads as TGCGCCAGCAGCTTTGTCGGGGTAACTAGCACAGATACGCAGTATTTT. This sequence encodes CASSFVGVTSTDTQYF.

The chain combines TRBV6-6 with TRBJ2-7; 9 bases are a match to TRBD1. The V gene end was trimmed by 0 bases and the J gene end by 5 bases; junction bases not matched to a gene: 8. This CDR3 has 16 amino acids. In germline, CDR1 is MNHNY, CDR2 SVGAGI (reference sequence). The CDR3 loop reads CASSYSIDRGTHEQYV. CDR3 sequence (DNA): TGTGCCAGCAGTTACTCGATCGACAGGGGGACCCACGAGCAGTACGTC.

This clonotype was seen more than once but under ten times. J is TRBJ2-3 and V is TRBV18, with no clear D. Germline lookup yields CDR1 KGHSH and CDR2 LQKENI. The germline V and J ends were trimmed by 2 bases and 2 bases, with 8 bases remaining between them. The CDR3 spans 14 residues. The CDR3: CASSPEIDTDTQYF. CDR3 in DNA: TGTGCCAGCTCACCAGAGATAGACACAGATACGCAGTATTTT.

J is TRBJ1-2 and V is TRBV7-9, with D possibly being TRBD1 (5 bases). This CDR3 comprises 17 residues. The germline V and J ends were trimmed by 1 base and 4 bases, with 19 bases remaining between them. Per germline, CDR1 SEHNR and CDR2 FQNEAQ (reference sequence). The CDR3 spells CASSLGTGATAIYGYTF. The CDR3 bases are TGTGCCAGCAGCTTAGGGACCGGGGCCACGGCAATCTATGGCTACACCTTC. Based on the CDR3 plus reference TRBV7-9 and TRBJ1-2, the full variable domain is DTGVSQNPRHKITKRGQNVTFRCDPISEHNRLYWYRQTLGQGPEFLTYFQNEAQLEKSRLLSDRFSAERPKGSFSTLEIQRTEQGDSAMYLCASSLGTGATAIYGYTFGSGTRLTVV.

This clonotype was observed many times. This rearrangement joins TRBV7-2 to TRBJ2-7, with a weak D call TRBD1 (6 bases). V lost 5 bases and J 1 base, leaving 18 bases between the germline ends. The CDR3 is 16 amino acids. The germline V gene encodes CDR1 SGHTA and CDR2 FQGNSA. The CDR3 is CASSRSGTRDSYEQYF. The CDR3 DNA is TGTGCCAGCAGCCGATCCGGGACAAGAGATTCCTACGAGCAGTACTTC.

CDR3 DNA sequence: TGCGCCAGCAGCCCCGTGGAGAGCGGAAACACCATATATTTT. This codes for CASSPVESGNTIYF. V gene TRBV23-1 combines with J gene TRBJ1-3; D unclear. TRBV23-1 is an ORF for which the function is uncertain. This CDR3 is built from 14 residues. Trimming took off 6 bases at V and 4 bases at J, with 13 bases between the two ends.

The rearrangement uses TRBV15 and TRBJ2-7; tentative D call: TRBD1 (5 bases). The CDR3 loop spans 16 amino acids. The germline V gene encodes CDR1 LNHNV and CDR2 YYDKDF (reference sequence). Trimming cost V 0 bases and J 2 bases, with 14 bases left between them. CDR3 protein: CATSRDHETAAYEQYF. CDR3 bases: TGTGCCACCAGCAGAGATCACGAGACAGCCGCCTACGAGCAGTACTTC. The full variable domain, its missing parts supplied by reference TRBV15 and TRBJ2-7, is DAMVIQNPRYQVTQFGKPVTLSCSQTLNHNVMYWYQQKSSQAPKLLFHYYDKDFNNEADTPDNFQSRRPNTSFCFLDIRSPGLGDTAMYLCATSRDHETAAYEQYFGPGTRLTVT.

In this sample, this clonotype turned up a few times. The rearrangement links TRBV23-1 to TRBJ2-3; 9 bases are a match to TRBD1. TRBV23-1 qualifies as an ORF whose function is uncertain. The V gene end was trimmed by 4 bases and the J gene end by 0 bases; junction bases not matched to a gene: 8. The CDR3 totals 17 residues. This CDR3 reads CASSRAQGAFSTDTQYF. CDR3 in DNA: TGCGCCAGCAGTCGAGCACAGGGGGCCTTTAGCACAGATACGCAGTATTTT.

This clonotype was counted ten times or more. The genes are TRBV12-3 or TRBV12-4 and TRBJ2-2; D is unclear. Trimming cost V 4 bases and J 6 bases, with 3 bases left between them. The CDR3 length is 11 residues. CDR3 sequence: CASSSSGELFF. In DNA, the CDR3 is TGTGCCAGCAGTTCCTCCGGGGAGCTGTTTTTT.

The chain combines TRBV15 with TRBJ2-7; tentatively, D is TRBD1 (5 bases). Trimming removed 1 base at V and 2 bases at J, with 9 bases between. Germline assignment: CDR1 LNHNV and CDR2 YYDKDF (reference sequence). The CDR3 consists of 14 residues. CDR3 coding DNA: TGTGCCACCAGCAGAGGGCCAGGGCCCTACGAGCAGTACGTC. As protein: CATSRGPGPYEQYV.

This chain uses TRBV2 with TRBJ1-5; D is unresolved. Germline assignment: CDR1 SNHLY and CDR2 FYNNEI. Trimming removed 6 bases at V and 1 base at J, with 7 bases between. CDR3 length: 13 amino acids. This CDR3 is CASRFRSNQPQHF. CDR3 sequence (DNA): TGTGCCAGCAGGTTTAGAAGCAATCAGCCCCAGCATTTT.

The J gene is TRBJ2-2, the V gene TRBV12-3 or TRBV12-4; D unresolved. The CDR3 totals 14 residues. V shed 6 bases and J shed 1 base, with 9 bases lying between them. CDR3 sequence reads: CASSPSVNTGELFF. The CDR3, as DNA: TGTGCCAGCAGCCCCTCAGTGAACACCGGGGAGCTGTTTTTT.

The chain joins TRBV5-1 to TRBJ2-3; 14 positions match TRBD2. V shed 3 bases and J 6 bases; nucleotides not matched to a gene: 6. CDR1 is SGHRS, CDR2 YFSETQ, per germline. This CDR3 comprises 16 residues. CDR3 sequence: CASSWGLAGAGDTQYF. CDR3 DNA sequence: TGCGCCAGCAGCTGGGGACTAGCGGGGGCTGGGGATACGCAGTATTTT.

The sample holds a few counts of this clonotype. This sequence joins TRBV20-1 and TRBJ2-7; D gene unclear. Trimming removed 2 bases from V and 6 bases from J, with 17 bases in between. CDR3 length: 14 amino acids. Germline assignment: CDR1 DFQATT and CDR2 SNEGSKA (reference sequence). The CDR3: CSARHLEDRSEQYF. The CDR3, as DNA: TGCAGTGCTAGACACCTCGAAGATCGGAGCGAGCAGTACTTC.

This clonotype was seen more than once but under ten times. This rearrangement joins TRBV27 to TRBJ2-3; D may be TRBD1 or TRBD2 (6 bases each). Germline V gene lookup returns CDR1 MNHEY and CDR2 SMNVEV (reference sequence). The CDR3 is 13 amino acids. Deletions cut 6 bases from V and 5 bases from J, with 12 bases between. CDR3 nucleotide sequence: TGTGCCAGCAGCGGGGGCTGGGGAGATACGCAGTATTTT. This encodes CASSGGWGDTQYF.

The J gene is TRBJ1-6, the V gene TRBV7-2; the match to TRBD1 covers 9 bases. The J segment lost 8 bases and the V segment lost 1 base, leaving 3 bases of the junction unmatched. Germline CDR1 is SGHTA and CDR2 is FQGNSA. This CDR3 contains 15 residues. The chain's CDR3 is CASSLGRDRDSPLHF. CDR3 nucleotides: TGTGCCAGCAGCTTAGGCCGGGACAGGGATTCACCCCTCCACTTT. Variable domain in full (rest from reference TRBV7-2 and TRBJ1-6): GAGVSQSPSNKVTEKGKDVELRCDPISGHTALYWYRQSLGQGLEFLIYFQGNSAPDKSGLPSDRFSAERTGGSVSTLTIQRTQQEDSAVYLCASSLGRDRDSPLHFGNGTRLTVT.

This clonotype was detected once. The chain uses TRBV10-3 and TRBJ1-1; D ambiguous. V lost 10 bases and J lost 0, with 9 bases in between. CDR3 length: 12 amino acids. Germline values: CDR1 ENHRY, CDR2 SYGVKD. The CDR3 spells CATHSVNTEAFF. The CDR3 DNA is TGTGCCACCCATTCGGTGAACACTGAAGCTTTCTTT.

The chain joins TRBV9 to TRBJ1-5, with a possible D match to TRBD1 (5 bases). Deletions cut 3 bases from V and 9 bases from J, with 13 bases between. The germline gives CDR1 SGDLS, CDR2 YYNGEE. This CDR3 has 13 residues. The CDR3 coding sequence is TGTGCCAGCAGCGAGGACGAGGGGCGGCCCCAGCATTTT. Encoded protein: CASSEDEGRPQHF.

The chain recombines TRBV18 with TRBJ1-6; no definite D call. The CDR3 contains 15 residues. In germline, CDR1 is KGHSH, CDR2 LQKENI. V was trimmed by 3 bases and J by 10 bases, leaving 16 bases between them. This chain's CDR3 is CASSPDGVVGSPLHF. In DNA, the CDR3 is TGTGCCAGCTCACCTGACGGCGTGGTTGGCTCACCCCTCCACTTT.

The chain links TRBV12-3 or TRBV12-4 to TRBJ1-2, with 9 bases that match TRBD1. V was clipped by 6 bases and J by 7 bases; unmatched bases: 6. There are 13 residues in the CDR3. The CDR3 is CASSNTGGFGYTF. CDR3 bases: TGTGCCAGCAGCAACACAGGGGGCTTTGGCTACACCTTC.